This T cell receptor beta chain stems from a study of beta chain features in type 1 diabetes. Notes on the study in general: Sampled from patients, naive, central memory and Treg TCRB repertoires appeared more similar than those sampled from healthy donors. Among all four CD4+ subsets, Type 1 diabetes patients had TCRB CDR3s that were moderately but significantly shorter.

This clone appeared many times. The target antigen is unknown. With 0 bases removed from V and 6 bases from J, the gap between germline ends came to 11 bases. Germline values: CDR1 SQVTM, CDR2 ANQGSEA. This CDR3 has 14 amino acids. What was sequenced were expressed TCRB transcripts, since all of the isolated RNA had been reverse transcribed. TCRdb keeps only in-frame clones here, not all; method: immunoSEQ multiplex PCR. Found here are about 160,000 clones, about 8.3% of them singletons; the top ten hold approximately 0.54%. This receptor was obtained from a young woman with type 1 diabetes. Sequenced sample: central memory CD4+ T cells from blood. The V and J genes are TRBV29-1 and TRBJ2-2, with D unclear. The CDR3 coding sequence is TGCAGCGTTGAAGAGGGCATTCCGTCCGGGGAGCTGTTTTTT. It yields the protein CSVEEGIPSGELFF.